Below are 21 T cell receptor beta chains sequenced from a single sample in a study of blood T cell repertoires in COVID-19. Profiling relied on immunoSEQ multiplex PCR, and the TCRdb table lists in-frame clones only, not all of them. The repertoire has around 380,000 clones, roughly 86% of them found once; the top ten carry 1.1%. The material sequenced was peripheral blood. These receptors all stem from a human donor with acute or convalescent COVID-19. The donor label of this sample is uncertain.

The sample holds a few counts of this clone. The CDR3 nucleotides read TGCGCCAGCAGCTTACAGGGCACAGGGGGCACTGAAGCTTTCTTT. Translated: CASSLQGTGGTEAFF. V is TRBV5-1 and J is TRBJ1-1, with 8 bases that match TRBD1. CDR1 is SGHRS, CDR2 YFSETQ, per germline. The CDR3 runs to 15 residues. The V and J ends lost 2 bases and 4 bases, in that order; junction bases with no gene match: 7.

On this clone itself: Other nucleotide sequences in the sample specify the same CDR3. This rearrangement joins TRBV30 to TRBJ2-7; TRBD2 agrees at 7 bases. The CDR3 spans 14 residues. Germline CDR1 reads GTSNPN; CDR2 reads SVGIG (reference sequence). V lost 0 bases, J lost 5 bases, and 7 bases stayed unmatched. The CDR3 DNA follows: TGTGCCTGGAGTGTCACTGGACGGGGGGACGAGCAGTACTTC. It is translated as CAWSVTGRGDEQYF.

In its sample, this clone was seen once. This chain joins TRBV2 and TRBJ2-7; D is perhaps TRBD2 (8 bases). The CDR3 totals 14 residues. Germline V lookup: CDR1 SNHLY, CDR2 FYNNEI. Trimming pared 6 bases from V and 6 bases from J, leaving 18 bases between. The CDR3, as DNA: TGTGCCAGCAGGAGGGGGACAGCGGGGGTCGAGCAGTACTTC. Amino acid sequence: CASRRGTAGVEQYF.

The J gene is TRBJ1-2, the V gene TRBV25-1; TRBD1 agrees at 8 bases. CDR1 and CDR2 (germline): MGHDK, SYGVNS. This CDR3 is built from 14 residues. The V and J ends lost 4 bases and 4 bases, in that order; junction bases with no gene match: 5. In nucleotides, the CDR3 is TGTGCCAGCAGTGTGTCGACAGGGGCCTATGGCTACACCTTC. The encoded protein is CASSVSTGAYGYTF.

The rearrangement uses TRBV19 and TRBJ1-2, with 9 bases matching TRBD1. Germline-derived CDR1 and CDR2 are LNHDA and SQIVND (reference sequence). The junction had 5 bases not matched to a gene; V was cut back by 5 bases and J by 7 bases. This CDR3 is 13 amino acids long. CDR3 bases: TGTGCCAGTAGTGTCGACAGGGGGACTGGCTACACCTTC. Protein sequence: CASSVDRGTGYTF.

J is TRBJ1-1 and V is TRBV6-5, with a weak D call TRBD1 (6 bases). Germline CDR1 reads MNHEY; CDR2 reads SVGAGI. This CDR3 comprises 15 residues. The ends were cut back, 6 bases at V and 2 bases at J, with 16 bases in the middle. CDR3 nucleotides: TGTGCCAGCAGGAACGGACAGATCGTTAACACTGAAGCTTTCTTT. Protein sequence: CASRNGQIVNTEAFF.

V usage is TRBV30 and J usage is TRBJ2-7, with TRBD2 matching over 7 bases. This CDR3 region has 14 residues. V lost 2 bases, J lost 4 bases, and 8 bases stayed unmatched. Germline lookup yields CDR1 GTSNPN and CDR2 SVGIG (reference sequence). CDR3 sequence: CAWSINGGSYEQYF. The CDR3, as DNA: TGTGCCTGGAGTATAAACGGCGGGAGTTACGAGCAGTACTTC.

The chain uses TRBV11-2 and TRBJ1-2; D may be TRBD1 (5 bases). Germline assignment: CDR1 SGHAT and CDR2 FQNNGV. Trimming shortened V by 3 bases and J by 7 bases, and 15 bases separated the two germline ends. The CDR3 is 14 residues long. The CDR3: CASSFQDTRSGYTF. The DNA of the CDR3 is TGTGCCAGCAGCTTTCAGGACACGAGGTCTGGCTACACCTTC.

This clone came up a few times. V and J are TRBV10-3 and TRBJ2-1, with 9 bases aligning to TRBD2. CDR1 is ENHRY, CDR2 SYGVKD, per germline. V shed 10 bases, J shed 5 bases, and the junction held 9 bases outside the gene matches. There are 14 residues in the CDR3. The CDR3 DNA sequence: TGTGCCAACATAGCGGGAGAAGGAAACAATGAGCAGTTCTTC. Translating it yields CANIAGEGNNEQFF.

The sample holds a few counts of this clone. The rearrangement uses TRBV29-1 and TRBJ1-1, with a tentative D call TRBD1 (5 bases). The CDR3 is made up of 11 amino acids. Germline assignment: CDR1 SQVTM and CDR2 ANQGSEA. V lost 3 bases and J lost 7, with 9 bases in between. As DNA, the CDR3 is TGCAGCGTTGACAACAGGCGTGAAGCTTTCTTT. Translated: CSVDNRREAFF.

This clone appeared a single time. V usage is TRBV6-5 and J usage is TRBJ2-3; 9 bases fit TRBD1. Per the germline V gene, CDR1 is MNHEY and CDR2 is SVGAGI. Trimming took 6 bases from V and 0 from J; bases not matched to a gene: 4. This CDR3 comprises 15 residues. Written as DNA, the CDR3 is TGTGCCAGCAGACTGGACAGGGGAAGCACAGATACGCAGTATTTT. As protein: CASRLDRGSTDTQYF.

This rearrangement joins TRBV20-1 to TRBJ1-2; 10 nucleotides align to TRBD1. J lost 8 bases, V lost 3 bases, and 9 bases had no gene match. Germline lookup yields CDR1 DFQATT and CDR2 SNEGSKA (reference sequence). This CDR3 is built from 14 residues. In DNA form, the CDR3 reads TGCAGTGCTAGTCTGGACAGGGGGTCGGGAGGCTACACCTTC. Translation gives CSASLDRGSGGYTF.

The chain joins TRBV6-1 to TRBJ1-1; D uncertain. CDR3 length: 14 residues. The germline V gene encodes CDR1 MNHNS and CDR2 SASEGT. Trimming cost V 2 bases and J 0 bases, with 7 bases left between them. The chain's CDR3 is CASSESGLNTEAFF. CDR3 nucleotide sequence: TGTGCCAGCAGTGAATCGGGGTTGAACACTGAAGCTTTCTTT.

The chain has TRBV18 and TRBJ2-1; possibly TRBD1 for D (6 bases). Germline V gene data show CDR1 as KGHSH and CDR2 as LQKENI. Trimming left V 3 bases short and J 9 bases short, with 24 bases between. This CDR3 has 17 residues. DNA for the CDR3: TGTGCCAGCTCACCCGACAGAATAACAGGGCCTAAGGGTGAGCAGTTCTTC. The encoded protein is CASSPDRITGPKGEQFF.

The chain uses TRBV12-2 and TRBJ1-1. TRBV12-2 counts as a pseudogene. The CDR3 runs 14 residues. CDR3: CASRLASEGTEAFF. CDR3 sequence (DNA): TGTGCAAGTCGCTTAGCGTCAGAGGGCACTGAAGCTTTCTTT.

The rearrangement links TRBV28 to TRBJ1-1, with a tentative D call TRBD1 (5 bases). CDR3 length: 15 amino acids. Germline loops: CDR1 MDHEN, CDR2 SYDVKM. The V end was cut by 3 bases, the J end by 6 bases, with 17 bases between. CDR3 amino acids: CASSFGGIGRPEAFF. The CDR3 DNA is TGTGCCAGCAGTTTCGGGGGGATCGGGCGACCTGAAGCTTTCTTT.

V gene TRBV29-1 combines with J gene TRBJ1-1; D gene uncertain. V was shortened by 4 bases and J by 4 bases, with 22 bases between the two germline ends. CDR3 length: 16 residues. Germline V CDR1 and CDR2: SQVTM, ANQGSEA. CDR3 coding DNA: TGCAGCGTTGGTCCGTCGAGCGGCGGCCCGGGCACTGAAGCTTTCTTT. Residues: CSVGPSSGGPGTEAFF.

The CDR3 sequence: CASSSRDRGNTEAFF. The DNA for the CDR3 is TGCGCCAGCAGCTCCCGGGACAGGGGCAACACTGAAGCTTTCTTT. J is TRBJ1-1 and V is TRBV5-1; the match to TRBD1 covers 10 bases. CDR3 length equals 15 residues. The J segment lost 2 bases and the V segment lost 3 bases, leaving 4 bases of the junction unmatched. Germline CDR1 is SGHRS and CDR2 is YFSETQ.

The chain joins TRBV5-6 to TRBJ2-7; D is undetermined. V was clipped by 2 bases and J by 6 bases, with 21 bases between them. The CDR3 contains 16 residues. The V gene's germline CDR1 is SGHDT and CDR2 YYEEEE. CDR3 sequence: CASSFFARVPPGEQYF. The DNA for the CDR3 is TGTGCCAGCAGCTTTTTTGCCCGGGTCCCCCCCGGCGAGCAGTACTTC.

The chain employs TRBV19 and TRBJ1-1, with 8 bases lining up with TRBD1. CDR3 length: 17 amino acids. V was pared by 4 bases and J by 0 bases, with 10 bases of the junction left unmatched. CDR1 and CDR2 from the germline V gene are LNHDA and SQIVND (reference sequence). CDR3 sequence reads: CASSTTPGTGLNTEAFF. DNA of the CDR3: TGTGCCAGTAGTACCACGCCCGGGACAGGTTTGAACACTGAAGCTTTCTTT.

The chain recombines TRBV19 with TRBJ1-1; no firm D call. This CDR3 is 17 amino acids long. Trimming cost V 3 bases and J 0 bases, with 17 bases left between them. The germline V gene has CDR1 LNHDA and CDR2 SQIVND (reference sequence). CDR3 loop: CASSMGPIRLMNTEAFF. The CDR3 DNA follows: TGTGCCAGTAGTATGGGCCCCATAAGACTAATGAACACTGAAGCTTTCTTT.